This TCR beta chain was identified in a study of blood T cell repertoires in COVID-19. Study summary: PBMCs, B-cell-depleted T cells, or T cells were the source of the cDNA or gDNA that made up the material.

This clone was observed once. The repertoire was sequenced with immunoSEQ multiplex PCR; TCRdb's copy has only in-frame clones and lacks some. The sample consists of about 330,000 clones, 92% of them appearing once. Recovered participants had two consecutive negative NP/OP PCR tests, healthcare professional clearance, or symptom resolution. This CDR3 has 13 amino acids. With V trimmed by 3 bases and J by 7 bases, 7 bases remained unmatched. Germline V gives CDR1 DFQATT, CDR2 SNEGSKA (reference sequence). The sample comprised PBMCs or T cells enriched from blood (not recorded which). This chain uses TRBV20-1 with TRBJ2-7; 9 bases align to TRBD2. This clonotype originated in a woman aged 25 to 39 who had recovered from COVID-19. CDR3 residues: CSASIAGAGEQYF. The DNA for the CDR3 is TGCAGTGCTAGTATAGCGGGGGCCGGAGAGCAGTACTTC.